Following are 14 T cell receptor beta chains from one sample sequenced in a study of cytomegalovirus exposure and HLA in healthy donors. The PCR employed 60 Vbeta primers together with 13 Jbeta primers. The method was immunoSEQ multiplex PCR; TCRdb's version includes in-frame clones alone and lacks a portion of them. This sample has 200,000 to 250,000 clones, with more than 75% found just once. The specimen was PBMCs. Receptor source: a human donor in good health.

This clone was picked up a small number of times. This chain connects TRBV5-1 to TRBJ1-1; TRBD1 matches 7 bases. CDR3 length equals 13 residues. The germline gives CDR1 SGHRS, CDR2 YFSETQ. The V gene end was trimmed by 0 bases and the J gene end by 6 bases; junction bases not matched to a gene: 2. The CDR3 loop is CASSLAGTAEAFF. The CDR3 coding sequence is TGCGCCAGCAGCTTGGCCGGGACAGCTGAAGCTTTCTTT.

The V gene is TRBV11-2, the J gene TRBJ1-2, with a tentative D call TRBD1 (5 bases). The germline V gene encodes CDR1 SGHAT and CDR2 FQNNGV. This CDR3 has 15 residues. The V end lost 4 bases, the J end lost 2 bases, and 14 bases lay between the germline ends. The DNA of the CDR3 is TGTGCCAGCAGCTCCTCTCGACAGAACAACTATGGCTACACCTTC. Protein product: CASSSSRQNNYGYTF.

The chain has TRBV27 and TRBJ1-2; TRBD1 matches at 7 bases. The CDR3 is made up of 14 amino acids. The germline gives CDR1 MNHEY, CDR2 SMNVEV (reference sequence). V trimming: 6 bases; J trimming: 1 base; junction bases outside the gene matches: 5. In nucleotides, the CDR3 is TGTGCCAGCAGACAACAGGGGATTAACTATGGCTACACCTTC. Its protein is CASRQQGINYGYTF.

The chain employs TRBV6-5 and TRBJ1-6; D gene unclear. Germline CDR1 reads MNHEY; CDR2 reads SVGAGI. Trimming left V 7 bases short and J 7 bases short, with 14 bases between. The CDR3 length is 14 residues. CDR3 DNA sequence: TGTGCCAGCACCTCGCCGGGAGGGAATTCACCCCTCCACTTT. This gives the protein CASTSPGGNSPLHF.

This clone was seen a few times. This chain connects TRBV19 to TRBJ1-4; no definite D call. This CDR3 region has 14 residues. In germline, CDR1 is LNHDA, CDR2 SQIVND (reference sequence). The V gene lost 3 bases and the J gene lost 0 bases, with 5 bases spanning the gap. CDR3 residues: CASSISATNEKLFF. The CDR3 DNA follows: TGTGCCAGTAGTATTAGTGCAACTAATGAAAAACTGTTTTTT.

The chain employs TRBV28 and TRBJ2-1; 9 bases are a match to TRBD2. Trimming cost V 7 bases and J 4 bases; bases outside gene matches: 8. The CDR3 runs 15 residues. The V gene's germline CDR1 is MDHEN and CDR2 SYDVKM. The DNA of the CDR3 is TGTGCCAGCATCTGGAGGACTAGCGTATACAATGAGCAGTTCTTC. Its translation: CASIWRTSVYNEQFF.

The V gene is TRBV28, the J gene TRBJ2-7; weak D call: TRBD1 (7 bases). Germline lookup yields CDR1 MDHEN and CDR2 SYDVKM. V lost 4 bases to trimming and J lost 3 bases, with 28 bases between them. The CDR3 has 19 amino acids. The CDR3 loop is CASSSQRQGSGAGNYEQYF. The CDR3 DNA sequence: TGTGCCAGCAGTTCCCAACGACAGGGCTCGGGGGCGGGGAACTACGAGCAGTACTTC.

This clone has a single count. The chain employs TRBV9 and TRBJ2-7; D unclear. The CDR3 sequence is 15 residues long. The ends were cut back, 0 bases at V and 3 bases at J, with 13 bases in the middle. Germline CDR1 reads SGDLS; CDR2 reads YYNGEE. In DNA, the CDR3 is TGTGCCAGCAGCGTAGATGGTGACTTTAACTACGAGCAGTACTTC. It yields the protein CASSVDGDFNYEQYF.

This clone was observed once. The chain has TRBV19 and TRBJ1-4; 9 bases map to TRBD1. V lost 8 bases and J lost 5; bases outside the gene matches: 9. This CDR3 is 15 amino acids long. CDR1 is LNHDA, CDR2 SQIVND, per germline (reference sequence). The CDR3 DNA sequence: TGTGCCAGTCGCCCGGGACAGGGTTGGAATGAAAAACTGTTTTTT. Its translation is CASRPGQGWNEKLFF.

This chain links TRBV2 with TRBJ2-1; a possible D gene is TRBD2 (5 bases). Looked up from germline, CDR1 is SNHLY and CDR2 is FYNNEI. This CDR3 region has 13 residues. Trimming shortened V by 4 bases and J by 7 bases, and 11 bases separated the two germline ends. CDR3 sequence reads: CASSADYMNEQFF. In DNA form, the CDR3 reads TGTGCCAGCAGTGCCGACTACATGAATGAGCAGTTCTTC.

CDR3 protein: CASRSDSYEQYF. The CDR3 DNA sequence: TGTGCCAGCAGATCGGACAGCTACGAGCAGTACTTC. The chain links TRBV6-1 to TRBJ2-7, with D possibly being TRBD1 (6 bases). Trimming removed 6 bases from V and 3 bases from J, with 9 bases in between. From germline, CDR1 is MNHNS and CDR2 SASEGT. The CDR3 spans 12 residues.

The chain employs TRBV5-1 and TRBJ2-3; TRBD1 aligns across 7 bases. Germline trimming cut 4 bases from V and 0 bases from J; bases unmatched to any gene: 8. Germline-derived CDR1 and CDR2 are SGHRS and YFSETQ. CDR3 length: 16 amino acids. CDR3 sequence: CASSTWDSPSTDTQYF. The CDR3 bases are TGCGCCAGCAGCACGTGGGACAGTCCCAGCACAGATACGCAGTATTTT.

The chain uses TRBV5-6 and TRBJ2-1, with D maybe TRBD2 (6 bases). The germline V gene encodes CDR1 SGHDT and CDR2 YYEEEE. The V and J ends lost 1 base and 9 bases respectively, with 20 bases between them. The CDR3 extends over 16 amino acids. CDR3 DNA: TGTGCCAGCAGCTTGCGGGGCAACCGGCCGGGGGTTGAGCAGTTCTTC. Translated, it gives CASSLRGNRPGVEQFF.

The chain employs TRBV2 and TRBJ2-1; D is ambiguous. The germline gives CDR1 SNHLY, CDR2 FYNNEI. This CDR3 has 15 amino acids. Trimming stripped 1 base from V and 2 bases from J, with 9 bases between. The CDR3 nucleotides read TGTGCCAGCAGTGAAGGGAGTATGGCCTACAATGAGCAGTTCTTC. Translation gives CASSEGSMAYNEQFF.